The clone carrying this T cell receptor beta chain has a count of ten or more. Antigen specificity is unknown. The entry originates in a study of T cells after yellow fever vaccination. Across the study: The authors prepared low-cell-number fractions using SMART-Seq v4 Ultra Low Input. Overall study results and limits: CD4 and CD8 compartments shared a small share of clonotypes, likely from convergent recombination.

Production of TCR cDNA was by 5'RACE template switching, which also added a universal primer site and UMIs. TCRdb analysed the 5' RACE reads with MiXCR anew, one entry per CDR3 protein. The table records some 100,000 distinct CDR3 sequences, 5.5% to 8% of them present only once. Losses at the gene ends were 4 bases for V and 9 bases for J; bases not matched to a gene: 5. The germline V gene has CDR1 SGHTA and CDR2 FQGNSA. There are 13 residues in the CDR3. The sequence was collected from a man aged 18 to 35 who received the YFV17D yellow fever vaccine. The rearrangement joins TRBV7-2 to TRBJ1-4, with TRBD1 matching over 7 bases. The sample consisted of CD4+ T cells sorted from PBMCs, taken more than 35 days after the first yellow fever vaccination. The CDR3 loop is CASSSRGQQKLFF. DNA for the CDR3: TGTGCCAGCAGCTCAAGGGGACAGCAAAAACTGTTTTTT.